This T cell receptor (beta chain) was retrieved from a study of CD4+ T cells in melanoma. The assay was immunoSEQ multiplex PCR, and TCRdb's table has in-frame clones only and misses some. Counted here are about 11,000 clones, roughly three quarters occurring once; the ten biggest clones make up over 8.5%. CDR1 is SGHTA, CDR2 FQGTGA, per germline. Between the trimmed V and J ends, which lost 6 bases and 1 base, there was a span of 9 bases. The CDR3 consists of 14 residues. This clonotype was sampled from a human donor with melanoma. The material sequenced was cells from a culture (not recorded whether cultured in vitro). The chain recombines TRBV7-3 with TRBJ1-4, with D tentatively TRBD1 (5 bases). Written as DNA, the CDR3 is TGTGCCAGCAGTCCTGGACAAACTAATGAAAAACTGTTTTTT. Protein product: CASSPGQTNEKLFF.